These 17 T cell receptor beta chains were all obtained from the same sample, sequenced in a study of tissue T cells after allogeneic stem cell transplantation. This table comes from immunoSEQ multiplex PCR, and its TCRdb copy is limited to in-frame clones, with some not included. The data contain under 9,000 clones, roughly 60% of them singletons. The sequences come from duodenum tissue, collected at autopsy. The receptors stem from a female donor over 55 with lung cancer.

This chain joins TRBV11-2 and TRBJ2-3, with D hard to call. This CDR3 contains 11 residues. V gave up 8 bases and J gave up 6 bases, with 9 bases separating them. CDR1 and CDR2 from the germline V gene are SGHAT and FQNNGV. CDR3 in DNA: TGTGCCAGCGCGCTTTTGGATACGCAGTATTTT. Amino acid sequence: CASALLDTQYF.

By sample fraction, this clone is medium-sized (0.01 to 0.1%). The chain has TRBV7-6 and TRBJ1-5; possible D gene TRBD1, 5 bases. Germline CDR1 is SGHVS and CDR2 is FNYEAQ. The CDR3 loop spans 16 amino acids. The V gene lost 3 bases and the J gene lost 9 bases, with 21 bases spanning the gap. The CDR3 sequence is CASSFGGRGTHTPQHF. The CDR3 DNA is TGTGCCAGCAGCTTTGGAGGACGGGGGACCCATACGCCCCAGCATTTT.

This clone was observed a single time. The chain employs TRBV3-1 (or the pseudogene TRBV3-2) and TRBJ1-1; D remains unclear. V was cut by 4 bases and J by 1 base, with 7 bases left in between. Per germline, CDR1 LGHDT and CDR2 YNNKEL (reference sequence). This CDR3 is built from 13 residues. The CDR3 bases are TGTGCCAGCAGCCCTCGTTGGAACACTGAAGCTTTCTTT. It encodes CASSPRWNTEAFF.

The rearrangement links TRBV7-9 to TRBJ2-3; TRBD1 aligns across 8 bases. CDR3 size: 16 residues. The germline V gene has CDR1 SEHNR and CDR2 FQNEAQ (reference sequence). The ends lost 1 base at V and 0 bases at J; junction bases unmatched: 3. The CDR3 bases are TGTGCCAGCAGCTTAGTCACAGGGGGTAGCACAGATACGCAGTATTTT. Protein: CASSLVTGGSTDTQYF.

The chain is built from TRBV19 and TRBJ2-1; 8 bases are a match to TRBD1. The CDR3 length is 15 residues. V trimming: 5 bases; J trimming: 7 bases; junction bases outside the gene matches: 10. Germline lookup yields CDR1 LNHDA and CDR2 SQIVND (reference sequence). This CDR3 is CASSLLRTGRNEQFF. The CDR3 coding sequence is TGTGCCAGTAGTCTCCTCAGGACAGGGAGGAATGAGCAGTTCTTC. Looking up the rest from reference TRBV19 and TRBJ2-1 gives the full variable domain: DGGITQSPKYLFRKEGQNVTLSCEQNLNHDAMYWYRQDPGQGLRLIYYSQIVNDFQKGDIAEGYSVSREKKESFPLTVTSAQKNPTAFYLCASSLLRTGRNEQFFGPGTRLTVL.

The chain carries TRBV30 and TRBJ1-6; D unclear. Trimming took 1 base from V and 6 from J, leaving 7 bases between them. This CDR3 is built from 13 residues. The V gene's germline CDR1 is GTSNPN and CDR2 SVGIG (reference sequence). The CDR3 spells CAWSGQVNSPLHF. CDR3 nucleotides: TGTGCCTGGAGTGGACAAGTTAATTCACCCCTCCACTTT.

With regard to this clone: A read error may account for a junction end that differs from germline. The V call is TRBV11-2, the J call TRBJ2-7, with a tentative D call TRBD2 (5 bases). Germline V gene data show CDR1 as SGHAT and CDR2 as FQNNGV. This CDR3 comprises 13 residues. This CDR3 reads CASSVDYRGEQYF. CDR3 bases: TGTGCCAGCAGCGTAGACTACCGGGGCGAGCAGTACTTC.

The V call is TRBV6-5, the J call TRBJ2-3; 9 bases match TRBD1. Looked up from germline, CDR1 is MNHEY and CDR2 is SVGAGI. The CDR3 loop spans 15 amino acids. V lost 6 bases and J lost 8; bases outside the gene matches: 12. The chain's CDR3 is CASRRDRDSEGTQYF. The CDR3 nucleotides are TGTGCCAGCAGGAGGGACAGGGATTCGGAGGGTACGCAGTATTTT.

The J gene is TRBJ1-2, the V gene TRBV19, with a tentative D call TRBD1 (6 bases). Germline loops: CDR1 LNHDA, CDR2 SQIVND (reference sequence). The CDR3 is made up of 12 amino acids. The V end lost 7 bases, the J end lost 5 bases, and 11 bases lay between the germline ends. Here the CDR3 DNA reads TGTGCCAGTACGGACAGCCGTTATGGCTACACCTTC. Encoded protein: CASTDSRYGYTF. Drawing the rest from reference TRBV19 and TRBJ1-2, the complete variable domain is DGGITQSPKYLFRKEGQNVTLSCEQNLNHDAMYWYRQDPGQGLRLIYYSQIVNDFQKGDIAEGYSVSREKKESFPLTVTSAQKNPTAFYLCASTDSRYGYTFGSGTRLTVV.

This sequence joins TRBV30 and TRBJ2-7, with 12 bases aligning to TRBD2. Looked up from germline, CDR1 is GTSNPN and CDR2 is SVGIG (reference sequence). Unmatched junction bases numbered 9, after V lost 0 bases and J lost 6 bases. This CDR3 contains 16 residues. CDR3 coding DNA: TGTGCCTGGAGTGTACGGACTAGCGGGACCCTCGGCGAGCAGTACTTC. It translates to CAWSVRTSGTLGEQYF.

A few counts support this clone. The chain employs TRBV7-3 and TRBJ2-6; D is ambiguous. This CDR3 spans 17 amino acids. Germline V gives CDR1 SGHTA, CDR2 FQGTGA. V lost 3 bases to trimming and J lost 3 bases, with 15 bases between them. DNA for the CDR3: TGTGCCAGCAGCTTGAAGGGTGTCAGTTTTGGGGCCAACGTCCTGACTTTC. It specifies CASSLKGVSFGANVLTF. Full variable domain (outside the CDR3, taken from reference TRBV7-3 and TRBJ2-6): GAGVSQTPSNKVTEKGKYVELRCDPISGHTALYWYRQSLGQGPEFLIYFQGTGAADDSGLPNDRFFAVRPEGSVSTLKIQRTERGDSAVYLCASSLKGVSFGANVLTFGAGSRLTVL.

The rearrangement joins TRBV7-9 to TRBJ1-1; TRBD1 is a possible D gene (6 bases). The CDR3 length is 13 residues. Germline values: CDR1 SEHNR, CDR2 FQNEAQ (reference sequence). V gave up 5 bases and J gave up 1 base, with 8 bases separating them. The CDR3 here is CASSMGQNTEAFF. CDR3 sequence (DNA): TGTGCCAGCAGCATGGGACAGAACACTGAAGCTTTCTTT.

The chain combines TRBV27 with TRBJ1-2, with TRBD1 identical over 9 bases. V shed 4 bases, J shed 1 base, and the junction held 7 bases outside the gene matches. The CDR3 totals 16 residues. Germline V CDR1 and CDR2: MNHEY, SMNVEV (reference sequence). CDR3 amino acids: CASSSLGTGINYGYTF. The CDR3 coding sequence is TGTGCCAGCAGTTCGCTCGGGACAGGGATTAACTATGGCTACACCTTC.

This clone was seen more than once but under ten times. The chain combines TRBV18 with TRBJ1-1; 7 nucleotides match TRBD1. Trimming removed 5 bases from V and 4 bases from J; junction bases left unmatched: 7. The CDR3 totals 14 residues. The germline V gene encodes CDR1 KGHSH and CDR2 LQKENI. The CDR3 region is CASSTGVGPTEAFF. CDR3 bases: TGTGCCAGCTCAACAGGGGTTGGTCCCACTGAAGCTTTCTTT.

V and J are TRBV7-2 and TRBJ1-6; perhaps TRBD1 as D (6 bases). In germline, CDR1 is SGHTA, CDR2 FQGNSA. This CDR3 region has 15 residues. V dropped 4 bases and J dropped 7 bases, with 14 bases sitting between them. The CDR3 region is CASSSAGTPNSPLHF. CDR3 bases: TGTGCCAGCAGCTCGGCCGGGACACCCAATTCACCCCTCCACTTT.

The chain joins TRBV27 to TRBJ1-5; D gene unclear. CDR1 is MNHEY and CDR2 is SMNVEV in the germline V gene (reference sequence). Trimming removed 6 bases from V and 3 bases from J, with 21 bases in between. The CDR3 runs 17 residues. The CDR3 spells CASSLTAGPRINQPQHF. The CDR3 coding sequence is TGTGCCAGCAGCCTAACGGCCGGACCCAGGATCAATCAGCCCCAGCATTTT.

The chain is built from TRBV27 and TRBJ2-1; maybe TRBD2 (5 bases). V was clipped by 3 bases and J by 7 bases, with 16 bases between them. This CDR3 spans 15 amino acids. Germline V gene sequence: CDR1 MNHEY, CDR2 SMNVEV (reference sequence). The CDR3 region is CASSFLSGLGNEQFF. CDR3 in DNA: TGTGCCAGCAGTTTTTTGAGCGGTTTGGGGAATGAGCAGTTCTTC.